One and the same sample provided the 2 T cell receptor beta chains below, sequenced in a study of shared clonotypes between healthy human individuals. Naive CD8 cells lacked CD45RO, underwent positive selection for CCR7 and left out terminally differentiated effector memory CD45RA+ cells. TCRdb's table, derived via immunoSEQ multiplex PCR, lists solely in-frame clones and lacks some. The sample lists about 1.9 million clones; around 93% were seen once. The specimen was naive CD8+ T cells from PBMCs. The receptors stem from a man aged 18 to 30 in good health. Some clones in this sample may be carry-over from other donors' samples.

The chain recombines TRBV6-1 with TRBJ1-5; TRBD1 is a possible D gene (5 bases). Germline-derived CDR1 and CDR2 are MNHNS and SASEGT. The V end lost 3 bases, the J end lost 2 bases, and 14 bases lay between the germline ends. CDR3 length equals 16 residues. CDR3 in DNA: TGTGCCAGCAGTGACAGGGAGAGTCGTGGCAATCAGCCCCAGCATTTT. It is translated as CASSDRESRGNQPQHF.

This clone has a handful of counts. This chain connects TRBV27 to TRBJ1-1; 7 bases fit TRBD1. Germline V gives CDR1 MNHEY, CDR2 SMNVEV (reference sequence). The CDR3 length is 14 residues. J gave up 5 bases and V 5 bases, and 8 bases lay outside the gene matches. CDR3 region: CASSRLGGGTEAFF. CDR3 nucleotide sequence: TGTGCCAGCAGTAGACTAGGGGGCGGAACTGAAGCTTTCTTT.